This T cell receptor beta chain was observed in a study of cytomegalovirus exposure and HLA in healthy donors. The wider study: A previous analysis identified 100 million or so unique TCR beta sequences derived from about 180 million T cells. HLA-typed donors were the source of roughly 80 million unique TCRs held in an early data release. Study-wide results and caveats: Sequencing likely caused a cluster of highly shared sequence variants. Later analysis found that TCR beta chains associated with HLA were more clonally expanded than other, equally common chains.

PCR primers comprised 60 Vbeta and 13 Jbeta primers. The data were produced by immunoSEQ multiplex PCR, yet TCRdb's version contains in-frame clones alone and is incomplete. The sample has 150,000 to 200,000 clones; about 63% are singletons. V was trimmed by 0 bases and J by 9 bases, leaving 18 bases between them. Germline CDR1 and CDR2: SGHAT and FQNNGV. CDR3 length equals 16 residues. A note on this clone: The antigen is unknown.

Sequencing input: PBMCs. The chain couples TRBV11-2 to TRBJ2-1; D is uncertain. The clonotype comes from a woman aged 40 to 55 in good health and CMV-seropositive. The CDR3 sequence: CASSLDRPVKTGEQFF. CDR3 nucleotide sequence: TGTGCCAGCAGCTTAGATCGCCCGGTAAAGACTGGTGAGCAGTTCTTC.